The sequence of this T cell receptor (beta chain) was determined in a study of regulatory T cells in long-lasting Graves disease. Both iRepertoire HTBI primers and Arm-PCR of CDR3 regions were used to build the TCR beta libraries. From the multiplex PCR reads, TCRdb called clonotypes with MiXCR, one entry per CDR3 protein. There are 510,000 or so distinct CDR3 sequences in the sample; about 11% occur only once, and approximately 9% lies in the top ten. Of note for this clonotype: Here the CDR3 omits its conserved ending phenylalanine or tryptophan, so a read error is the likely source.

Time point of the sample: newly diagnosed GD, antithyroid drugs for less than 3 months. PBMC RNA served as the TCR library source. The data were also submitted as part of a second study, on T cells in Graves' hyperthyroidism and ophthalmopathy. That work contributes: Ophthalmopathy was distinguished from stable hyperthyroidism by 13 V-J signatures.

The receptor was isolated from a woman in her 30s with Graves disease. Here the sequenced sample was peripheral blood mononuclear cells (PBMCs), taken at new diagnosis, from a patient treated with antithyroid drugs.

The CDR3 here is CASSIYRESVFGRSMNTEAFL. CDR3 DNA sequence: TGCGCCAGCAGTATTTACAGGGAGTCTGTGTTCGGGCGTAGTATGAACACTGAAGCTTTCCTT. V usage is TRBV10-1 and J usage is TRBJ1-1, with D possibly matching TRBD1 (6 bases). Germline CDR1 is WNHNN and CDR2 is SYGVQD (reference sequence). The CDR3 length is 21 residues. V was cut by 5 bases and J by 0 bases, with 31 bases left in between.